The rows below give T cell receptor beta chains drawn from one sample of a study of blood T cell repertoires in COVID-19. Assay: immunoSEQ multiplex PCR; the TCRdb copy retains only in-frame clones and omits some. The table records under 40,000 clones, about nine tenths of them present only once. Sequencing was done on a sample of peripheral blood. Source of these receptors: a man older than 75 with active COVID-19. Each CDR3 is given with its conserved first and last residue. The D gene is left open where the match is weak. Clone size is stated in some rows and not others, as once, few, many or a class when expanded.

d_call	v_call	clone_size	j_call	cdr3_aa	cdr3_nt
NA	TRBV30	NA	TRBJ1-1	CAWMNREGAFF	TGTGCCTGGATGAACAGGGAGGGAGCTTTCTTT
NA	TRBV6-6	NA	TRBJ2-7	CASSLSALIHSDRSYEQYF	TGTGCCAGCAGTCTGTCCGCTCTAATCCACAGTGACCGCTCCTACGAGCAGTACTTC
NA	TRBV30	NA	TRBJ1-1	CAWKPGHRNTEAFF	TGTGCCTGGAAGCCGGGACATCGGAACACTGAAGCTTTCTTT
NA	TRBV7-2	NA	TRBJ2-1	CASSLHGNEQFF	TGTGCCAGCAGCTTACACGGCAATGAGCAGTTCTTC
NA	TRBV5-1	NA	TRBJ2-7	CASSLGLDYEQYF	TGCGCCAGCAGCTTGGGTCTAGACTACGAGCAGTACTTC
NA	TRBV28	NA	TRBJ2-5	CASSFWSQETQYF	TGTGCCAGCAGTTTCTGGAGCCAAGAGACCCAGTACTTC
NA	TRBV6-6	once	TRBJ2-7	CASSIGGSPYEQYF	TGTGCCAGCAGTATAGGGGGTTCCCCCTACGAGCAGTACTTC
TRBD2	TRBV6-2/TRBV6-3	NA	TRBJ2-5	CASSPSGSHETQYF	TGTGCCAGCAGCCCTAGCGGGAGCCACGAGACCCAGTACTTC
NA	TRBV5-6	few	TRBJ2-5	CASSSGGIRGFWTQYF	TGTGCCAGCAGCTCCGGCGGGATAAGAGGGTTTTGGACCCAGTACTTC
NA	TRBV14	NA	TRBJ2-1	CASSHPPGSYNEQFF	TGTGCCAGCAGCCACCCTCCGGGGAGCTACAATGAGCAGTTCTTC
NA	TRBV10-1	NA	TRBJ1-5	CASSDSFNQPQHF	TGCGCCAGCAGTGACAGTTTCAATCAGCCCCAGCATTTT
NA	TRBV3-1/TRBV3-2	NA	TRBJ1-1	CASSQGAADEAFF	TGTGCCAGCAGCCAAGGGGCAGCGGATGAAGCTTTCTTT
NA	TRBV30	once	TRBJ1-6	CAWSVSWGGYNSPLHF	TGTGCCTGGAGTGTATCTTGGGGGGGTTATAATTCACCCCTCCACTTT
TRBD2	TRBV29-1	NA	TRBJ2-1	CSVDGGGTYNEQFF	TGCAGCGTTGATGGGGGGGGAACCTACAATGAGCAGTTCTTC
NA	TRBV24-1	NA	TRBJ2-3	CATSDSLTGRKDTQYF	TGTGCCACCAGTGACTCCCTGACAGGGAGGAAAGATACGCAGTATTTT
NA	TRBV19	NA	TRBJ2-1	CASSSPLSASDEQFF	TGTGCCAGTAGTTCCCCACTGTCCGCGTCTGATGAGCAGTTCTTC
NA	TRBV12-3/TRBV12-4	NA	TRBJ1-2	CASSLRGSRGYTF	TGTGCCAGCAGTTTAAGGGGGTCGCGGGGCTACACCTTC
NA	TRBV19	once	TRBJ2-7	CASSIGRNEQYF	TGTGCCAGTAGTATAGGCAGGAACGAGCAGTACTTC
TRBD1	TRBV28	NA	TRBJ2-7	CASSPSTGGHYEQYF	TGTGCCAGCAGTCCCTCGACAGGGGGCCACTACGAGCAGTACTTC
NA	TRBV18	NA	TRBJ1-2	CASSVQSNYGYTF	TGTGCCAGCTCAGTTCAGTCTAACTATGGCTACACCTTC
TRBD2	TRBV18	few	TRBJ2-7	CASSPAGVAGEQYF	TGTGCCAGCTCACCCGCGGGAGTGGCCGGCGAGCAGTACTTC
NA	TRBV3-1/TRBV3-2	once	TRBJ2-4	CASSQDLAGLTGAKNIQYF	TGTGCCAGCAGCCAAGATCTGGCGGGACTTACGGGGGCCAAAAACATTCAGTACTTC
NA	TRBV11-3	NA	TRBJ1-6	CASSFSGVNSPLHF	TGTGCCAGCAGCTTTTCCGGGGTAAATTCACCCCTCCACTTT
NA	TRBV15	once	TRBJ2-2	CATSRPGGPGTGELFF	TGTGCCACCAGCAGACCCGGGGGACCGGGCACCGGGGAGCTGTTTTTT
TRBD1	TRBV27	NA	TRBJ2-7	CASRDRGSYEQYF	TGTGCCAGCAGAGACAGGGGGTCCTACGAGCAGTACTTC
TRBD1	TRBV10-3	NA	TRBJ2-2	CAISSGGSGELFF	TGTGCCATCAGTTCAGGGGGCTCCGGGGAGCTGTTTTTT
TRBD2	TRBV7-8	NA	TRBJ2-7	CASSLTGLAGEEQYF	TGTGCCAGCAGCTTAACAGGACTAGCGGGAGAAGAGCAGTACTTC
TRBD1	TRBV6-5	NA	TRBJ2-7	CASSADRGSSYEQYF	TGTGCCAGCAGCGCAGACAGGGGGAGCTCCTACGAGCAGTACTTC
NA	TRBV19	NA	TRBJ2-1	CASSIWGGHNEQFF	TGTGCCAGTAGTATCTGGGGAGGACACAATGAGCAGTTCTTC
TRBD1	TRBV5-1	NA	TRBJ2-7	CASLPTSGTGLMEQYF	TGCGCCAGCCTCCCCACCTCCGGGACAGGACTTATGGAGCAGTACTTC
TRBD1	TRBV5-6	NA	TRBJ1-4	CASSSMGQGLSEKLFF	TGTGCCAGCAGCTCAATGGGACAGGGGCTAAGCGAAAAACTGTTTTTT
TRBD2	TRBV5-1	once	TRBJ2-3	CASSLGTSGNKRDTQYF	TGCGCCAGCAGCCTTGGGACTAGCGGGAACAAGAGGGATACGCAGTATTTT
TRBD2	TRBV6-2/TRBV6-3	once	TRBJ2-7	CASSYAGLVSYEQYF	TGTGCCAGCAGTTACGCGGGACTAGTTTCCTACGAGCAGTACTTC
TRBD1	TRBV9	NA	TRBJ2-2	CASRGQGANTGELFF	TGTGCCAGCAGGGGACAGGGGGCGAACACCGGGGAGCTGTTTTTT
TRBD1	TRBV19	NA	TRBJ2-7	CASSIRQGDHEQYF	TGTGCCAGTAGTATCCGACAGGGGGACCACGAGCAGTACTTC
NA	TRBV6-6	NA	TRBJ1-5	CASNQMGNQPQHF	TGTGCCAGCAACCAGATGGGCAATCAGCCCCAGCATTTT
NA	TRBV5-1	NA	TRBJ2-7	CASSLGQLREQYF	TGCGCCAGCAGCTTGGGCCAACTCCGCGAGCAGTACTTC
TRBD1	TRBV27	NA	TRBJ2-7	CASSLSAGGFYEQYF	TGTGCCAGCAGTTTATCGGCAGGGGGCTTCTACGAGCAGTACTTC
TRBD2	TRBV27	once	TRBJ2-3	CASSHTEPGLAGAVDTQYF	TGTGCCAGCAGCCATACAGAACCGGGACTAGCGGGTGCGGTAGATACGCAGTATTTT
TRBD2	TRBV10-3	NA	TRBJ2-7	CAISEISFGGGEQYF	TGTGCCATCAGTGAGATCTCATTTGGCGGGGGCGAGCAGTACTTC
NA	TRBV2	NA	TRBJ2-6	CASSELVGQPISSGANVLTF	TGTGCCAGCAGTGAATTGGTTGGGCAGCCAATCTCCTCTGGGGCCAACGTCCTGACTTTC
TRBD2	TRBV7-2	NA	TRBJ2-5	CASSLAGVSGRASETQYF	TGTGCCAGCAGCTTAGCTGGTGTTAGCGGGAGGGCGTCGGAGACCCAGTACTTC
TRBD1	TRBV19	NA	TRBJ1-5	CASREQGNSNQPQHF	TGTGCCAGTAGAGAACAGGGGAACAGCAATCAGCCCCAGCATTTT
NA	TRBV28	NA	TRBJ1-6	CASSSTNSPLHF	TGTGCCAGCAGTTCCACAAATTCACCCCTCCACTTT